This T cell receptor (beta chain) was profiled in a study of early T cells in non-severe SARS-CoV-2 infection. As for the study in general: RNA in bulk from unsorted whole blood was sequenced, and chains were unpaired.

TCRdb redid the calling of the 5' RACE reads with MiXCR, one entry per CDR3 protein. The table includes about 40,000 distinct CDR3 sequences, roughly 5% detected once. In germline, CDR1 is MNHNS, CDR2 SASEGT. The CDR3 runs to 16 residues. The junction had 12 bases not matched to a gene; V was cut back by 6 bases and J by 2 bases. The receptor was isolated from an adult who was a healthcare worker with PCR-confirmed SARS-CoV-2 infection or an uninfected control (not recorded which). The chain couples TRBV6-1 to TRBJ2-7; 8 bases map to TRBD2. Sequencing was performed on whole blood. The chain's CDR3 is CASRTEAGRGTYEQYF. DNA for the CDR3: TGTGCCAGCAGGACCGAAGCCGGGAGGGGGACCTACGAGCAGTACTTC.